This TCR beta chain originates from a study of cytomegalovirus exposure and HLA in healthy donors. Study-wide points: Cytomegalovirus-associated status was assigned to about 150 TCR beta chains. Judged likely to be a sequencing artifact was a cluster of highly shared sequence variants. TCR beta V segments were, for the most part, productive about 87% or about 30% of the time in an earlier analysis. Later analysis showed most CMV-associated TCR beta chains appearing HLA-restricted.

Vbeta (60) and Jbeta (13) primers were used in the PCR. The assay was immunoSEQ multiplex PCR, and TCRdb's table has in-frame clones only and misses some. The repertoire holds around 100,000 clones, with roughly three quarters as singletons. Trimming removed 0 bases from V and 4 bases from J; junction bases left unmatched: 7. Germline V gene data show CDR1 as MGHRA and CDR2 as YSYEKL. This CDR3 contains 17 residues. A word on this clone: The antigen is unknown.

V usage is TRBV4-1 and J usage is TRBJ2-1, with 9 bases identical to TRBD2. The sample taken for sequencing was PBMCs. The receptor was isolated from a female donor in good health and CMV-seropositive. The CDR3 DNA sequence: TGCGCCAGCAGCCAAGAAGTAGCGGGAGTTGGGTACAATGAGCAGTTCTTC. Its translation is CASSQEVAGVGYNEQFF.